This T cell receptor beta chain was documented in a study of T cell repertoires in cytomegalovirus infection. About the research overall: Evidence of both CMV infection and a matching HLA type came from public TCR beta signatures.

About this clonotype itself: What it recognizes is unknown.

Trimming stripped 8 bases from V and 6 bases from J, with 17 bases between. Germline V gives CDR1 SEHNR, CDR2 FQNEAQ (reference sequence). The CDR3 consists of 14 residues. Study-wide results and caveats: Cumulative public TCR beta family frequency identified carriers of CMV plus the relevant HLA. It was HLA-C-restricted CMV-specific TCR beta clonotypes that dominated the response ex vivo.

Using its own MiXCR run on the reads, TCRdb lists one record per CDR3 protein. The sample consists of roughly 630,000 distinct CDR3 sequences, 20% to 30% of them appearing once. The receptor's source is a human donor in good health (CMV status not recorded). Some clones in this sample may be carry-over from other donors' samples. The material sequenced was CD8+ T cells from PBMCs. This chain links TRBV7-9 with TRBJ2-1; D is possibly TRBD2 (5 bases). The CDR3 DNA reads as TGTGCCAGCGCACTTAGCGAATCTCCCAATGAGCAGTTCTTC. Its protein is CASALSESPNEQFF.